This T cell receptor beta chain was documented in a study of T cells in localized non-small cell lung cancer. Germline-derived CDR1 and CDR2 are SNHLY and FYNNEI. With 6 bases removed from V and 3 bases from J, the gap between germline ends came to 14 bases. This CDR3 is built from 15 residues. Study-wide results and limits: The study detected a median roughly 50 of the top 100 tumor clones in adjacent lung.

Turning to this clone: No antigen is known for it.

Assay: immunoSEQ multiplex PCR; the TCRdb copy retains only in-frame clones and omits some. The repertoire holds more than 40,000 clones, approximately 90% seen once, with about 2.3% in the top ten. Source: PBMCs, taken before any cancer treatment. This receptor was obtained from a man aged 35-75 years with stage II lung adenocarcinoma. The chain combines TRBV2 with TRBJ2-2; possible D gene TRBD2, 5 bases. The CDR3 DNA sequence: TGTGCCAGCAGCATACTAGGGCTCGACACCGGGGAGCTGTTTTTT. Protein: CASSILGLDTGELFF.